This TCR beta chain was retrieved from a study of graft-versus-host responses after intestinal transplantation. At the level of the study: For approximately three years after anti-thymocyte globulin induction, all recipients took tacrolimus and steroids.

The CDR3 has 14 residues. Trimming pared 2 bases from V and 6 bases from J, leaving 11 bases between. Germline V gives CDR1 SGHTA, CDR2 FQGTGA. The study plated about 200,000 CFSE-labeled responders with about 200,000 irradiated, violet-dye-labeled stimulators. Method: immunoSEQ multiplex PCR; TCRdb's copy keeps in-frame clones and lacks some. There are about 21,000 clones in the sample; 40% to 45% occur only once, and 1.5% to 2% lies in the top ten. This sequence was found in a human patient who received an intestinal transplant. This chain joins TRBV7-3 and TRBJ2-1, with D possibly TRBD1 on 5 matching bases. The specimen comprised alloreactive CD8+ T cells from a mixed lymphocyte reaction culture, sampled before intestinal transplant. Regarding subset: CFSE-low proliferating T cells sorted from approximately six-day pre-transplant mixed lymphocyte reaction (GvH or HvG direction). The CDR3 DNA reads TGTGCCAGCAGCTTATCTGGACAAATCAATGAGCAGTTCTTC. Its protein product is CASSLSGQINEQFF.